The source of this TCR beta chain is a study of Graves' ophthalmopathy and Graves' hyperthyroidism. This clonotype was picked up many times. RNA transcripts yielded amplified TCR beta CDR3 regions. A first-round RT-PCR used HTBI primers, followed by a second-round multiplex PCR. Each CDR3 protein gets one entry after TCRdb re-called the multiplex PCR reads with MiXCR. The table records 200,000 to 250,000 distinct CDR3 sequences, roughly 21% of them present only once. The origin of this receptor is a woman aged 50 to 60 with Graves' ophthalmopathy. Sequencing was carried out using peripheral blood.

Here the CDR3 reads CASRLGGQQETQYF. CDR3 in DNA: TGTGCCAGCAGACTGGGGGGCCAACAAGAGACCCAGTACTTC. This rearrangement joins TRBV6-5 to TRBJ2-5, with D possibly called TRBD1 or TRBD2 (6 bases each). The germline V and J ends were trimmed by 6 bases and 2 bases, with 13 bases remaining between them. The CDR3 spans 14 residues. Germline assignment: CDR1 MNHEY and CDR2 SVGAGI.